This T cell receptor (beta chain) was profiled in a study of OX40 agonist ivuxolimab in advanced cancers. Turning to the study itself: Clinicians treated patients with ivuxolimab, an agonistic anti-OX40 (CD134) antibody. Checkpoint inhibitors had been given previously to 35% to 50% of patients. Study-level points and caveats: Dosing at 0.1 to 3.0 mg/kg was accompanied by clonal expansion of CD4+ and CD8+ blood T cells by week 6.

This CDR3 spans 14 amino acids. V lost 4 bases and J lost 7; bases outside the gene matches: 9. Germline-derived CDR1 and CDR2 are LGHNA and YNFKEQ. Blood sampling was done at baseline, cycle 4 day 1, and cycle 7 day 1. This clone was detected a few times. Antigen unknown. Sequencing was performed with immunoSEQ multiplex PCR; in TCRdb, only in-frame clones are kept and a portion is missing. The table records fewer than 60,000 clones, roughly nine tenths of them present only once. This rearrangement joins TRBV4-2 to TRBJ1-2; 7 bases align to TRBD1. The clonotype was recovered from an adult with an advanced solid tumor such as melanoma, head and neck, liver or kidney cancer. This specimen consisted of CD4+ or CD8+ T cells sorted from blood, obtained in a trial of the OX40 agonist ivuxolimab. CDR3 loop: CASSRPDRVSGYTF. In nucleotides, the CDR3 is TGTGCCAGCAGCCGACCCGACAGGGTTAGTGGCTACACCTTC.